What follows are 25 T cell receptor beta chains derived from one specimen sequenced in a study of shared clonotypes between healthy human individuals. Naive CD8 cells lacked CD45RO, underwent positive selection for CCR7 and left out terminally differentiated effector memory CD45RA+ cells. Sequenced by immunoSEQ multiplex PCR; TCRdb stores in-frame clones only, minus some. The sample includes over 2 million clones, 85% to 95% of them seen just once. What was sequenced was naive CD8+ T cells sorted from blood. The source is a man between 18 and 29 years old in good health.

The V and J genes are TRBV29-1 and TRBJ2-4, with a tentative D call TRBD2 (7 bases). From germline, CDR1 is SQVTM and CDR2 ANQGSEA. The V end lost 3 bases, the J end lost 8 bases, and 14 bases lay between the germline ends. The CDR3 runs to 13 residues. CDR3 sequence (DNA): TGCAGCGTTGACGGGGGGCAGCTGGACATTCAGTACTTC. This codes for CSVDGGQLDIQYF.

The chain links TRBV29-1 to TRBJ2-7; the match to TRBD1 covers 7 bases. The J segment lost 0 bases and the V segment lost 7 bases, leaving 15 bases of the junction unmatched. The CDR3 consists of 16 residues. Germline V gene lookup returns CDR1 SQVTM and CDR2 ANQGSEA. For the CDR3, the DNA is TGCAGCGCTCGGGACAGTGGCATGCGCGGCTCCTACGAGCAGTACTTC. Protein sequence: CSARDSGMRGSYEQYF.

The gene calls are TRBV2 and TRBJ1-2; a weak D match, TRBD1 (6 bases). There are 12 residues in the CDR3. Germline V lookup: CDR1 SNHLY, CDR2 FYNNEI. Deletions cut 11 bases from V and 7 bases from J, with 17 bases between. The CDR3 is CAGEGVSAGYTF. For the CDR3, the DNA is TGTGCCGGTGAGGGGGTCTCGGCTGGCTACACCTTC.

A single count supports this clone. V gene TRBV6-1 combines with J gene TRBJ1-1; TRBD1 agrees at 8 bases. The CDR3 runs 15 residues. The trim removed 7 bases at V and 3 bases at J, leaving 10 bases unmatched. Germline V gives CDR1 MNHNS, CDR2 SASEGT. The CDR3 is CASNIRTGGYTEAFF. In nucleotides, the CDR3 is TGTGCCAGCAATATAAGAACAGGGGGATACACTGAAGCTTTCTTT.

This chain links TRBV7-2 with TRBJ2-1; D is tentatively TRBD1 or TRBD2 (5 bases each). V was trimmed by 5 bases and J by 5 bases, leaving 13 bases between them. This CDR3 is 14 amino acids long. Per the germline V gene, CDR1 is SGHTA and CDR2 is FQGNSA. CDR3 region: CASSLGTPDNEQFF. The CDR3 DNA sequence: TGTGCCAGCAGCCTTGGGACGCCAGACAATGAGCAGTTCTTC.

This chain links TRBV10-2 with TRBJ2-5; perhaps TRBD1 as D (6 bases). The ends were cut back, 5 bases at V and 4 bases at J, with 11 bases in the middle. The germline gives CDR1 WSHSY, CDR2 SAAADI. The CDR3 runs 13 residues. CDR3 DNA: TGCGCCAGCAGTACAGGGTACGGAGAGACCCAGTACTTC. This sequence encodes CASSTGYGETQYF.

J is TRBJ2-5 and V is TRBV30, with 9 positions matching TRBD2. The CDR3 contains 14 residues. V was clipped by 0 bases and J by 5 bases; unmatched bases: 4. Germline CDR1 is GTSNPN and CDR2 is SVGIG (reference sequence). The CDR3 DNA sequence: TGTGCCTGGAGTGTTCTAGCGGGGACGGAGACCCAGTACTTC. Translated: CAWSVLAGTETQYF.

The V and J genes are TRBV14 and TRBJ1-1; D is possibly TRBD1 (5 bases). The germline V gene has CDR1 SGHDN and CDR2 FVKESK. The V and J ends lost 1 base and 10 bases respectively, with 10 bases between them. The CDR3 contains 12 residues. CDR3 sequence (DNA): TGTGCCAGCAGCCAAGGAGGGGAGGGAGCTTTCTTT. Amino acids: CASSQGGEGAFF. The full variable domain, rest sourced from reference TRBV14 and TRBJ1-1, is EAGVTQFPSHSVIEKGQTVTLRCDPISGHDNLYWYRRVMGKEIKFLLHFVKESKQDESGMPNNRFLAERTGGTYSTLKVQPAELEDSGVYFCASSQGGEGAFFGQGTRLTVV.

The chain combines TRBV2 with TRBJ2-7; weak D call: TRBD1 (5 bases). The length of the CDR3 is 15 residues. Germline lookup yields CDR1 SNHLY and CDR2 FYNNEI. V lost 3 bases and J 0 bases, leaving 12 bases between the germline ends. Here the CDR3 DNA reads TGTGCCAGCAGTGATGGTCAGGGTTCCTCCTACGAGCAGTACTTC. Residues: CASSDGQGSSYEQYF.

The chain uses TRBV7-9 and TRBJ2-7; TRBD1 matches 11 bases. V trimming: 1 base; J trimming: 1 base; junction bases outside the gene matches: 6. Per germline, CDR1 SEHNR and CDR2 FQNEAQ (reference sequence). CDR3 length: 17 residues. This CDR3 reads CASSLGTGGVNSYEQYF. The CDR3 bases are TGTGCCAGCAGCTTAGGGACAGGGGGCGTCAATTCCTACGAGCAGTACTTC. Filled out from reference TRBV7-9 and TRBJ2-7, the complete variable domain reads DTGVSQNPRHKITKRGQNVTFRCDPISEHNRLYWYRQTLGQGPEFLTYFQNEAQLEKSRLLSDRFSAERPKGSFSTLEIQRTEQGDSAMYLCASSLGTGGVNSYEQYFGPGTRLTVT.

The CDR3 region has the DNA TGTGCCCCGACAGGGGGACGAGAGACCCAGTACTTC. Translated, it gives CAPTGGRETQYF. The chain couples TRBV25-1 to TRBJ2-5; TRBD1 matches 9 bases. CDR3 length equals 12 residues. With 11 bases clipped from V and 4 bases from J, the junction kept 5 bases outside the gene matches. Germline V gene lookup returns CDR1 MGHDK and CDR2 SYGVNS.

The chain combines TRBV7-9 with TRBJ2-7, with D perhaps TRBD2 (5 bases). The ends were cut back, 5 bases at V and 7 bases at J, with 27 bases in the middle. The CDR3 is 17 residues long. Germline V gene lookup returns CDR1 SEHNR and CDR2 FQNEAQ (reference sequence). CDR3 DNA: TGTGCCAGCAGCGGGGATGAGGAGGTCAAAGCGGTAGGGGAGCAGTACTTC. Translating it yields CASSGDEEVKAVGEQYF.

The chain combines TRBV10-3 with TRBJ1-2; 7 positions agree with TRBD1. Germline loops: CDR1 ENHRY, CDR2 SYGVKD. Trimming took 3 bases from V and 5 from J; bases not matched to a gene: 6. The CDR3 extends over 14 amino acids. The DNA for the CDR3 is TGTGCCATCAGTGATCAGGGGGGTGGTTATGGCTACACCTTC. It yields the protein CAISDQGGGYGYTF.

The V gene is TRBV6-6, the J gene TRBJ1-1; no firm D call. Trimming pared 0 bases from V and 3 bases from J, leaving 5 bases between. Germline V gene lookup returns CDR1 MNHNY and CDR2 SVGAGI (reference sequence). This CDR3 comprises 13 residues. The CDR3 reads CASSYSGHTEAFF. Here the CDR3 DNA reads TGTGCCAGCAGTTACTCAGGGCACACTGAAGCTTTCTTT.

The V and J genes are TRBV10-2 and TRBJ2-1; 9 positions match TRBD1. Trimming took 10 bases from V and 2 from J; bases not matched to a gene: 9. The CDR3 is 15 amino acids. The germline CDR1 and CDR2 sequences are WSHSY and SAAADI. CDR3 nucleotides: TGCGCCATCGATGGACAGGGGAACGCCTACAATGAGCAGTTCTTC. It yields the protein CAIDGQGNAYNEQFF.

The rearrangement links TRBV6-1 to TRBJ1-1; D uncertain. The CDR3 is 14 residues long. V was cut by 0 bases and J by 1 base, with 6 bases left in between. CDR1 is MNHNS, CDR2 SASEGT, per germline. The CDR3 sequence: CASSEAQRNTEAFF. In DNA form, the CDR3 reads TGTGCCAGCAGTGAAGCGCAGAGGAACACTGAAGCTTTCTTT.

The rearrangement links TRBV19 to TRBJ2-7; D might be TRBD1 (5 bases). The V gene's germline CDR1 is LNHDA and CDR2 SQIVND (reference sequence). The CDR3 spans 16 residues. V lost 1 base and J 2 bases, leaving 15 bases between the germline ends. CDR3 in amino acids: CASSIAWGQPTYEQYF. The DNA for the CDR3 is TGTGCCAGTAGTATAGCTTGGGGCCAACCTACCTACGAGCAGTACTTC.

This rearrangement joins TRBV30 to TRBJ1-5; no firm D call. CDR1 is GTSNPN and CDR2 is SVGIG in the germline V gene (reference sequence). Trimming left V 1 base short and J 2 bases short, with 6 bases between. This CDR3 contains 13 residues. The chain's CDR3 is CAWSAQGNQPQHF. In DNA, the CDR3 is TGTGCCTGGAGTGCTCAAGGCAATCAGCCCCAGCATTTT.

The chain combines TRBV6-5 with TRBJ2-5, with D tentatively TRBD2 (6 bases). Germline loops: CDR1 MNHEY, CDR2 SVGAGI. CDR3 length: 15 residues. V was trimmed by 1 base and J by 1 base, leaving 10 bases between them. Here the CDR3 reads CASSYFGGPQETQYF. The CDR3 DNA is TGTGCCAGCAGTTACTTCGGGGGTCCCCAAGAGACCCAGTACTTC.

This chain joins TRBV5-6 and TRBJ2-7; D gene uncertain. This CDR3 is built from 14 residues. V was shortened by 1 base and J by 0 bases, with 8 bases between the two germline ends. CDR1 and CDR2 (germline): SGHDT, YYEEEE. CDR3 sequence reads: CASSLMTVSYEQYF. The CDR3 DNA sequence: TGTGCCAGCAGCTTGATGACGGTCTCCTACGAGCAGTACTTC.

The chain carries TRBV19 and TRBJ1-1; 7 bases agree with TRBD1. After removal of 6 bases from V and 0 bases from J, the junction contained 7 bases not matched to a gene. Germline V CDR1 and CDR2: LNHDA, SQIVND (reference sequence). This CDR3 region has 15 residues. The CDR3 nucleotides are TGTGCCAGTAGCCCAGAGGGGGCGTTGAACACTGAAGCTTTCTTT. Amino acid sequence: CASSPEGALNTEAFF. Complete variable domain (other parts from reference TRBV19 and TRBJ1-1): DGGITQSPKYLFRKEGQNVTLSCEQNLNHDAMYWYRQDPGQGLRLIYYSQIVNDFQKGDIAEGYSVSREKKESFPLTVTSAQKNPTAFYLCASSPEGALNTEAFFGQGTRLTVV.

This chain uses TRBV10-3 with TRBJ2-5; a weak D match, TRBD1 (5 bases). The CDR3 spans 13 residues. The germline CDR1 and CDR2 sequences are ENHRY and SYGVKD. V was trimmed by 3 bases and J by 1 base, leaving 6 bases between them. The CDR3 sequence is CAISDRAQETQYF. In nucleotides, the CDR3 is TGTGCCATCAGTGACAGGGCCCAAGAGACCCAGTACTTC.

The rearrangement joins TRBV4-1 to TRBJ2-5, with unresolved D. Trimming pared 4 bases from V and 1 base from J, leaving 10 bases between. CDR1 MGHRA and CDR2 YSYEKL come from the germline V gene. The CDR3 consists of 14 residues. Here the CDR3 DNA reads TGCGCCAGCAGCCCCCTGGTGGTCCAAGAGACCCAGTACTTC. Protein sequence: CASSPLVVQETQYF.

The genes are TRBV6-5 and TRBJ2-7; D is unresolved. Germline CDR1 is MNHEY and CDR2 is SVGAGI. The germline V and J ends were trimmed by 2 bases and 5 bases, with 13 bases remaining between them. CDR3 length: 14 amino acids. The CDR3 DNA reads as TGTGCCAGCAGTTACCGCCCGATACCGAACGAGCAGTACTTC. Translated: CASSYRPIPNEQYF.

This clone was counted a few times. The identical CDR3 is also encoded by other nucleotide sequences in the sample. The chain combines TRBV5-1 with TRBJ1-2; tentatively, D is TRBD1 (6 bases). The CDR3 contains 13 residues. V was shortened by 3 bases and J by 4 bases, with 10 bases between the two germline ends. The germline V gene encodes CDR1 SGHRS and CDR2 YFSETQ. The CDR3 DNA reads TGCGCCAGCAGCTCCGGACAGACCTATGGCTACACCTTC. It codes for CASSSGQTYGYTF.